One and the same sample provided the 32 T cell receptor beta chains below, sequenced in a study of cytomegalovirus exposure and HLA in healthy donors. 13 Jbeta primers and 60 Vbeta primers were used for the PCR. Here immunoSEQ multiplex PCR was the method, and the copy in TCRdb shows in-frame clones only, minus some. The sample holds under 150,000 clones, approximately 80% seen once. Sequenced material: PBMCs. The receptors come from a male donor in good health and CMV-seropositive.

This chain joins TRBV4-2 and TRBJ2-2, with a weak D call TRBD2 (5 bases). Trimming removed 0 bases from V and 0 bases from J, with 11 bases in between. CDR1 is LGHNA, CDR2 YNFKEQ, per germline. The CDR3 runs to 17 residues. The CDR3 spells CASSQDFSGTNTGELFF. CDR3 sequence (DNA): TGTGCCAGCAGCCAAGATTTCAGCGGTACGAACACCGGGGAGCTGTTTTTT.

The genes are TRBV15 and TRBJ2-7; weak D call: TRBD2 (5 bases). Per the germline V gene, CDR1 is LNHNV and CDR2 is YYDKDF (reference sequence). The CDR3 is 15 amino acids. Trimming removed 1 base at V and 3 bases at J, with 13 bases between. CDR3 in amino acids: CATSRVLRGIYEQYF. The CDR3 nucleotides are TGTGCCACCAGCAGAGTCTTACGGGGAATCTACGAGCAGTACTTC. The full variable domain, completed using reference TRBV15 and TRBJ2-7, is DAMVIQNPRYQVTQFGKPVTLSCSQTLNHNVMYWYQQKSSQAPKLLFHYYDKDFNNEADTPDNFQSRRPNTSFCFLDIRSPGLGDTAMYLCATSRVLRGIYEQYFGPGTRLTVT.

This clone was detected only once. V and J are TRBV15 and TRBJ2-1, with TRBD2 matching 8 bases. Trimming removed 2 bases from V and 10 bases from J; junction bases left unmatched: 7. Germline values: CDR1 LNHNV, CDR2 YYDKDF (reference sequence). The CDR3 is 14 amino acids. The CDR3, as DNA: TGTGCCACCAGCAGACGGACTAGCTACAGGGAGCAGTTCTTC. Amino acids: CATSRRTSYREQFF.

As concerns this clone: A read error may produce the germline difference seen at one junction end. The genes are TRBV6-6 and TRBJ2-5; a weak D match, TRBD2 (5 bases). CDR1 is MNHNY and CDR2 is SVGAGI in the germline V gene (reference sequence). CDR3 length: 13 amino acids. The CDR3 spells CASSYDGEITRYF. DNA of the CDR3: TGTGCCAGCAGTTACGACGGGGAAATTACCCGGTACTTC.

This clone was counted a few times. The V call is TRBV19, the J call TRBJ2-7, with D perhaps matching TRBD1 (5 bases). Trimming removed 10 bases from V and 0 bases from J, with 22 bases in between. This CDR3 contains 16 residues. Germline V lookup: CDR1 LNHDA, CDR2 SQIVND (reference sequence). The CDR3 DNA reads TGTGCCACCAGCCCCCCTCACAGGAGAAGCTCCTACGAGCAGTACTTC. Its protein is CATSPPHRRSSYEQYF.

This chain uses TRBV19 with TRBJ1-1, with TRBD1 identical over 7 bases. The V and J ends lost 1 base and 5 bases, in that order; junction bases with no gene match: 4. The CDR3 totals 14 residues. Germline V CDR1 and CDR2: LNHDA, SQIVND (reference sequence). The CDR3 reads CASSIGAGGTEAFF. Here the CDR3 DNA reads TGTGCCAGTAGTATAGGGGCAGGGGGGACTGAAGCTTTCTTT.

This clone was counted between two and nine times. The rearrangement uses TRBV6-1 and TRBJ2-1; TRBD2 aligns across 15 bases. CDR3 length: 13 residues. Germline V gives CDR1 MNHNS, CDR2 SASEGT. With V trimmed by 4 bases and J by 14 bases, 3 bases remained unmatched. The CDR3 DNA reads TGTGCCAGCAGTGCCGGGACTAGCGGGAGGAAGTTCTTC. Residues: CASSAGTSGRKFF.

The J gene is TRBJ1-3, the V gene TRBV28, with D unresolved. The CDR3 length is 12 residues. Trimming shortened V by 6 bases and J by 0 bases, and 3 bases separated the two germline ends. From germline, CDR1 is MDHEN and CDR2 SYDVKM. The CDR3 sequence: CASSISGNTIYF. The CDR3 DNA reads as TGTGCCAGCAGCATCTCTGGAAACACCATATATTTT.

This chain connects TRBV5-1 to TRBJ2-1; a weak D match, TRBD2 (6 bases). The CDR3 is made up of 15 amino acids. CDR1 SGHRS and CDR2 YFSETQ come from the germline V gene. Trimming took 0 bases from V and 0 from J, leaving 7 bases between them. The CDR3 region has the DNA TGCGCCAGCAGCTTGGACGGGAGCTCCTACAATGAGCAGTTCTTC. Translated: CASSLDGSSYNEQFF.

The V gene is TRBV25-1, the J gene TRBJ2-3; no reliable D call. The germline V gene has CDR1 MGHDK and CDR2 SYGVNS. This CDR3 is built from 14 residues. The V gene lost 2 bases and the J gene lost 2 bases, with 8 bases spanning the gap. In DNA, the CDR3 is TGTGCCAGCAGTGAAGCGGAGACCACAGATACGCAGTATTTT. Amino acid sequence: CASSEAETTDTQYF.

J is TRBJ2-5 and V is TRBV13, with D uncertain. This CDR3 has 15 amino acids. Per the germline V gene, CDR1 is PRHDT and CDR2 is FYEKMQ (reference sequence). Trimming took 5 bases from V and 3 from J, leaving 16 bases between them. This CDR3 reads CASSPPNHSKETQYF. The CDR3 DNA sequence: TGTGCCAGCAGCCCCCCGAACCACAGTAAAGAGACCCAGTACTTC.

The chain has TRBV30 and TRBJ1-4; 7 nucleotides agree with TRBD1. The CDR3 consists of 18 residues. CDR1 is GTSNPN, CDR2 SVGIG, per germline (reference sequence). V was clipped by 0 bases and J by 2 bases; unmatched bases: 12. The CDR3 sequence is CAWSVPGGGVGTNEKLFF. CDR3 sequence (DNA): TGTGCCTGGAGTGTACCGGGAGGGGGCGTCGGGACTAATGAAAAACTGTTTTTT.

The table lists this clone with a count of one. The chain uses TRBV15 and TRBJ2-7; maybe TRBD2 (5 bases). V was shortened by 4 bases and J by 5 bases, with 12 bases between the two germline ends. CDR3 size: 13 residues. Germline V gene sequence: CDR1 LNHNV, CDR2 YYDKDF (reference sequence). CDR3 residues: CATSTSERNEQYF. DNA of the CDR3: TGTGCCACCAGCACGTCCGAGCGGAACGAGCAGTACTTC.

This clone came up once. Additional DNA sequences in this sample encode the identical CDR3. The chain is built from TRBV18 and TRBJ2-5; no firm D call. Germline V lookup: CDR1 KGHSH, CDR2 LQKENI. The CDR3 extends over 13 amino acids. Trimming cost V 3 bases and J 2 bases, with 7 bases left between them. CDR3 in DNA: TGTGCCAGCTCACCCTCGGGTCAAGAGACCCAGTACTTC. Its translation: CASSPSGQETQYF.

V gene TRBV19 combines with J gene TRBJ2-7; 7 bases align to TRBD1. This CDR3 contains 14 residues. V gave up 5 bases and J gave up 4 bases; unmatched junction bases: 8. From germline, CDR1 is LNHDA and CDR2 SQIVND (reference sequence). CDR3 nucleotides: TGTGCCAGTAGTGTTACTAAGACAGGGTACGAGCAGTACTTC. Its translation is CASSVTKTGYEQYF.

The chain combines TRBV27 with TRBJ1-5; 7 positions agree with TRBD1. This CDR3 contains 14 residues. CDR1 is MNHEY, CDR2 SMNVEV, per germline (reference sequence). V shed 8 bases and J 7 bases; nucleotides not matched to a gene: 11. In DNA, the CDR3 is TGTGCCAGCGCGGCGCAGGGGGTAAGGCAGCCCCAGCATTTT. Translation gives CASAAQGVRQPQHF.

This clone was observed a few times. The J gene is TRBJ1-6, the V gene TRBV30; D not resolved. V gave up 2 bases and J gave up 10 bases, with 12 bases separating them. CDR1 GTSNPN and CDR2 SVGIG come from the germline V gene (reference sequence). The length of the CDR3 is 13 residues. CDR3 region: CAWSPRRGSPLHF. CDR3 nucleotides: TGTGCCTGGAGTCCCCGTCGAGGGTCACCCCTCCACTTT. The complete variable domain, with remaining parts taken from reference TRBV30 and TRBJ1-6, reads SQTIHQWPATLVQPVGSPLSLECTVEGTSNPNLYWYRQAAGRGLQLLFYSVGIGQISSEVPQNLSASRPQDRQFILSSKKLLLSDSGFYLCAWSPRRGSPLHFGNGTRLTVT.

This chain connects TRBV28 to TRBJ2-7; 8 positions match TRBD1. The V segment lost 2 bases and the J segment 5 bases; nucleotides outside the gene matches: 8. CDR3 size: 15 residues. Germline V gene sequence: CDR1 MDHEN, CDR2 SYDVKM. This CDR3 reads CASSLPGQERNEQYF. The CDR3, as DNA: TGTGCCAGCAGTTTACCGGGACAGGAGCGTAACGAGCAGTACTTC. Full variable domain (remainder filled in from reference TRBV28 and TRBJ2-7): DVKVTQSSRYLVKRTGEKVFLECVQDMDHENMFWYRQDPGLGLRLIYFSYDVKMKEKGDIPEGYSVSREKKERFSLILESASTNQTSMYLCASSLPGQERNEQYFGPGTRLTVT.

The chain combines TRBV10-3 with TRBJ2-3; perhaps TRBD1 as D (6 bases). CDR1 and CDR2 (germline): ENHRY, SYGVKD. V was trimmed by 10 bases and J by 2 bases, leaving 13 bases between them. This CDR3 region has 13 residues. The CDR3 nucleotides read TGTGCCACCAGGGACAAGCCCACAGATACGCAGTATTTT. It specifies CATRDKPTDTQYF.

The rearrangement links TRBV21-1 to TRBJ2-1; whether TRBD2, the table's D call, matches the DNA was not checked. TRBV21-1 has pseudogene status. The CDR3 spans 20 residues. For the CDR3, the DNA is TGTGCCAGCAGCAAAGCAGACGCTAGCGGGTCACTACAATCCGCAATTGGGCAGTTCTTC. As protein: CASSKADASGSLQSAIGQFF.

The CDR3 loop is CASSSGGGEIETQYF. The CDR3 DNA follows: TGTGCCAGCAGTTCGGGAGGGGGCGAGATAGAGACCCAGTACTTC. V usage is TRBV7-2 and J usage is TRBJ2-5; D might be TRBD2 (8 bases). The CDR3 extends over 15 amino acids. In germline, CDR1 is SGHTA, CDR2 FQGNSA. The V end lost 6 bases, the J end lost 4 bases, and 18 bases lay between the germline ends.

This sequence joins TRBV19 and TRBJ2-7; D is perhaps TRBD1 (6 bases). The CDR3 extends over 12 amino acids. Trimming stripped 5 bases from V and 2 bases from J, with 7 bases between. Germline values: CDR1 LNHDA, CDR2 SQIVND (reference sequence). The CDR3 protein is CASSEGAYEQYF. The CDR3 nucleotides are TGTGCCAGTAGTGAGGGGGCCTACGAGCAGTACTTC.

CDR3 DNA sequence: TGCGCCAGCAGCTCCCAAGACAGATACAATGAGCAGTTCTTC. Its protein product is CASSSQDRYNEQFF. V gene TRBV5-1 combines with J gene TRBJ2-1; possibly TRBD1 for D (5 bases). The CDR3 is 14 residues long. Germline V gives CDR1 SGHRS, CDR2 YFSETQ. Trimming stripped 3 bases from V and 4 bases from J, with 11 bases between.

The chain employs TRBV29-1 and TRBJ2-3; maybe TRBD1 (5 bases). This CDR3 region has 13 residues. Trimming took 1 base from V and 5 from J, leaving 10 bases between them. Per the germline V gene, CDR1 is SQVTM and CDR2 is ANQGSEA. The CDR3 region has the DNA TGCAGCGTTGAAGGGGGCGTGGGAGATACGCAGTATTTT. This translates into CSVEGGVGDTQYF.

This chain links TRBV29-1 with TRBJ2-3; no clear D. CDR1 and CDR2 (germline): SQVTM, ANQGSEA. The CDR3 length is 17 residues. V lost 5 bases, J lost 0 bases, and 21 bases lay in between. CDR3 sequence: CSVRGSRPPPSTDTQYF. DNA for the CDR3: TGCAGCGTTCGCGGTAGCCGACCACCCCCCAGCACAGATACGCAGTATTTT.

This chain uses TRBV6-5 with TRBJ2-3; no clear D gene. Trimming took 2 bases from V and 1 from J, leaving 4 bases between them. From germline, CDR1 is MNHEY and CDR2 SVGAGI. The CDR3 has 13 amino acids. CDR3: CASSYIGTDTQYF. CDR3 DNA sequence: TGTGCCAGCAGTTACATCGGCACAGATACGCAGTATTTT.

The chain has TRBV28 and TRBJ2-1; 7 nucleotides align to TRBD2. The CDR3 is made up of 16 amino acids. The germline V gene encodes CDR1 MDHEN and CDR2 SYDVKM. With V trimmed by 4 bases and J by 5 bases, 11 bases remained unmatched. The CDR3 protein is CASSSRARGVHNEQFF. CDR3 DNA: TGTGCCAGCAGTTCACGGGCTCGGGGGGTCCACAATGAGCAGTTCTTC.

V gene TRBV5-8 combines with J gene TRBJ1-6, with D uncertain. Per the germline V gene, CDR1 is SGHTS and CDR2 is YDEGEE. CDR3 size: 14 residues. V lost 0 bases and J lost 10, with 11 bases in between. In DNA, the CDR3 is TGTGCCAGCAGCTTGGCGGGGTGGCGATCACCCCTCCACTTT. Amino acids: CASSLAGWRSPLHF. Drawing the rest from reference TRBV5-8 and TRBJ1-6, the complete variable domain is EAGVTQSPTHLIKTRGQQATLRCSPISGHTSVYWYQQALGLGLQFLLWYDEGEERNRGNFPPRFSGRQFPNYSSELNVNALELEDSALYLCASSLAGWRSPLHFGNGTRLTVT.

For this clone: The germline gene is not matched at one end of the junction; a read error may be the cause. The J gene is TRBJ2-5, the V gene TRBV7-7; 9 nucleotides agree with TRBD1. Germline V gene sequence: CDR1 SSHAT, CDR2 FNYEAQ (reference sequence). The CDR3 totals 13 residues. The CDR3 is CASSHRGRETQYF. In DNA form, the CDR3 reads TGTGCTAGCAGCCACAGGGGGCGAGAGACCCAGTACTTC. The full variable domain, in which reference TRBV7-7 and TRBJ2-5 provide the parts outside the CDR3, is GAGVSQSPRYKVTKRGQDVTLRCDPISSHATLYWYQQALGQGPEFLTYFNYEAQPDKSGLPSDRFSAERPEGSISTLTIQRTEQRDSAMYRCASSHRGRETQYFGPGTRLLVL.

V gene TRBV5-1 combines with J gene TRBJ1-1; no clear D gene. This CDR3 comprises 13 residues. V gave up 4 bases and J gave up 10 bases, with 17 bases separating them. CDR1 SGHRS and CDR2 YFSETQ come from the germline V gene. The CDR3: CASSPLWRVLAFF. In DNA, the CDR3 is TGCGCCAGCAGCCCATTGTGGAGGGTATTAGCTTTCTTT. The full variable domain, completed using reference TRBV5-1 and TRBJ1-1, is KAGVTQTPRYLIKTRGQQVTLSCSPISGHRSVSWYQQTPGQGLQFLFEYFSETQRNKGNFPGRFSGRQFSNSRSEMNVSTLELGDSALYLCASSPLWRVLAFFGQGTRLTVV.

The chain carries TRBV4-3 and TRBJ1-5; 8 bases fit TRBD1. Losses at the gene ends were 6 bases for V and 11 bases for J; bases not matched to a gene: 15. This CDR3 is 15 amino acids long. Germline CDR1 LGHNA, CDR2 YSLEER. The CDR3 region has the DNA TGCGCCAGCAGTCGCGAGGCAGGGGGCATGTGGGCCCAGCATTTT. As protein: CASSREAGGMWAQHF.

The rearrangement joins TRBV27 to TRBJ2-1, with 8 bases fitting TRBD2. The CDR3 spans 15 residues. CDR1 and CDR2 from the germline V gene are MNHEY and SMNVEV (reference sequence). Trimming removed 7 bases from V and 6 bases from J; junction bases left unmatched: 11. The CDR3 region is CASTYSAGGGNEQFF. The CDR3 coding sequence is TGTGCCAGCACCTATTCGGCGGGAGGAGGCAATGAGCAGTTCTTC.